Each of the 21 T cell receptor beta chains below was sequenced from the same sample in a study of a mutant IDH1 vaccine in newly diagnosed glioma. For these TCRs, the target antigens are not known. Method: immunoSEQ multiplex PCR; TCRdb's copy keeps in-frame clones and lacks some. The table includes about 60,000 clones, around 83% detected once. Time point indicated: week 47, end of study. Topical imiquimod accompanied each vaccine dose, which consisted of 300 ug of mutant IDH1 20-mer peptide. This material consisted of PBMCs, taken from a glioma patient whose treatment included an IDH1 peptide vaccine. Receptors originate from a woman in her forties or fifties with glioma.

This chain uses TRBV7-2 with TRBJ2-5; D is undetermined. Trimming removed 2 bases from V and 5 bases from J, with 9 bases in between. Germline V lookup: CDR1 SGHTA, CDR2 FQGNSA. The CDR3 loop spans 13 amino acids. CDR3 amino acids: CASSLRAAETQYF. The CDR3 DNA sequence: TGTGCCAGCAGCTTAAGGGCAGCTGAGACCCAGTACTTC.

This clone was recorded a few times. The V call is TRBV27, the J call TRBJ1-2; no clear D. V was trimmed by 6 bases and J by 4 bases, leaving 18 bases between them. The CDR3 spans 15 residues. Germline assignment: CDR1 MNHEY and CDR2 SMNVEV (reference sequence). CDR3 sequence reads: CASRREPGSSYGYTF. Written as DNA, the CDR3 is TGTGCCAGCAGGCGGGAGCCAGGCAGCTCCTATGGCTACACCTTC.

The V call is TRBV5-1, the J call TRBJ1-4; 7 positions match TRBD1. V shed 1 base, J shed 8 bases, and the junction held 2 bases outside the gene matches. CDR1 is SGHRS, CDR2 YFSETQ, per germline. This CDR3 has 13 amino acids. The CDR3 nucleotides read TGCGCCAGCAGCTTGCGGGACAGAGAAAAACTGTTTTTT. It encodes CASSLRDREKLFF. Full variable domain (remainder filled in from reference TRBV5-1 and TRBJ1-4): KAGVTQTPRYLIKTRGQQVTLSCSPISGHRSVSWYQQTPGQGLQFLFEYFSETQRNKGNFPGRFSGRQFSNSRSEMNVSTLELGDSALYLCASSLRDREKLFFGSGTQLSVL.

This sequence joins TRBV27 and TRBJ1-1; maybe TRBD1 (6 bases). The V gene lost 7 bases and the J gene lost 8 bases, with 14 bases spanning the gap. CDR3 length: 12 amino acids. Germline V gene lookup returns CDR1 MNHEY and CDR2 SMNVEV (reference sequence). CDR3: CASMKGTGEAFF. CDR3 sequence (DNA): TGTGCCAGCATGAAGGGAACAGGGGAAGCTTTCTTT.

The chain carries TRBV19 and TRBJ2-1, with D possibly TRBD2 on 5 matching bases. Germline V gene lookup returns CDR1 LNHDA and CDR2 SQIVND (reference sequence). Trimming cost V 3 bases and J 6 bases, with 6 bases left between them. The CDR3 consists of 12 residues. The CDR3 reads CASSMRVNEQFF. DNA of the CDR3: TGTGCCAGTAGTATGCGGGTCAATGAGCAGTTCTTC.

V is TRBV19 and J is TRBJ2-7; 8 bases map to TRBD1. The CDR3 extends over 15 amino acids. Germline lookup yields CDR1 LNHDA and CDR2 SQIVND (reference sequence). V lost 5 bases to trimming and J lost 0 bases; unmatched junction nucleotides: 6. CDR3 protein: CASSPGTGVSYEQYF. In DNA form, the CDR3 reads TGTGCCAGTAGTCCAGGGACAGGAGTCTCCTACGAGCAGTACTTC.

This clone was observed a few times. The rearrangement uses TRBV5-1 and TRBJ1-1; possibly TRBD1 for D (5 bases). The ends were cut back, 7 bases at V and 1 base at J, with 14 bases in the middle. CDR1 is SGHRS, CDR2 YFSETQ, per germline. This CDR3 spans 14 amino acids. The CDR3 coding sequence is TGCGCCAGCGCCCTAGGGGCAGGGAACACTGAAGCTTTCTTT. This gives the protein CASALGAGNTEAFF.

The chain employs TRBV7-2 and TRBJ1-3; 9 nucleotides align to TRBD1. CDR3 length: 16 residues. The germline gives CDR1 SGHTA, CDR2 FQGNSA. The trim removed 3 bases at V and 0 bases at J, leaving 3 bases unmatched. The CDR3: CASSFGTGSSGNTIYF. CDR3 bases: TGTGCCAGCAGCTTTGGGACAGGGAGCTCTGGAAACACCATATATTTT. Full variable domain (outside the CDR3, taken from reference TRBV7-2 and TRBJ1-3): GAGVSQSPSNKVTEKGKDVELRCDPISGHTALYWYRQSLGQGLEFLIYFQGNSAPDKSGLPSDRFSAERTGGSVSTLTIQRTQQEDSAVYLCASSFGTGSSGNTIYFGEGSWLTVV.

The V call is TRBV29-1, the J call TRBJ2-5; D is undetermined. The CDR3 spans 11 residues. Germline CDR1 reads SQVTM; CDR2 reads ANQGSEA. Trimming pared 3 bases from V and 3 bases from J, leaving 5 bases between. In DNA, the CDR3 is TGCAGCGTTGAGCCTAAAGAGACCCAGTACTTC. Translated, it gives CSVEPKETQYF.

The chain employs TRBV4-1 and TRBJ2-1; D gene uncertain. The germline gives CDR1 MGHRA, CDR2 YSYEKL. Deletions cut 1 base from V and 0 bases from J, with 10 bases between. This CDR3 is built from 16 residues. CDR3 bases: TGCGCCAGCAGCCAAGGGCACAGAACCTCCTACAATGAGCAGTTCTTC. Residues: CASSQGHRTSYNEQFF.

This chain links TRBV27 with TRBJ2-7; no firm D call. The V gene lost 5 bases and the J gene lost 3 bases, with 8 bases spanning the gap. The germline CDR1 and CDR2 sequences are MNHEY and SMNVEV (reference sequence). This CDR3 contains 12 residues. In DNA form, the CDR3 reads TGTGCCAGCAGTGGCGCCTTCTACGAGCAGTACTTC. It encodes CASSGAFYEQYF.

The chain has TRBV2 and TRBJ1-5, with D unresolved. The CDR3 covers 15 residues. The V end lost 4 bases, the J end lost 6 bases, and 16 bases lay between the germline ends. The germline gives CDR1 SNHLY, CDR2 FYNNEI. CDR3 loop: CASSGVMVRGQPQHF. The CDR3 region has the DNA TGTGCCAGCAGTGGGGTAATGGTCCGGGGTCAGCCCCAGCATTTT.

CDR3 sequence (DNA): TGTGCCAGCAGCCTTAGGAGAATGAACACCGGGGAGCTGTTTTTT. As protein: CASSLRRMNTGELFF. The chain uses TRBV7-2 and TRBJ2-2; D is unclear. This CDR3 spans 15 amino acids. Germline CDR1 is SGHTA and CDR2 is FQGNSA. Between the trimmed V and J ends, which lost 5 bases and 1 base, there was a span of 11 bases.

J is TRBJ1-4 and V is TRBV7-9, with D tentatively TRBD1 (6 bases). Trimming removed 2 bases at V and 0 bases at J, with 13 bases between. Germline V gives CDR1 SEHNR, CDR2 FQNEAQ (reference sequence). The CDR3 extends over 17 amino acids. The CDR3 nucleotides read TGTGCCAGCAGCTTACCTCAGGGGATTGCAACTAATGAAAAACTGTTTTTT. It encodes CASSLPQGIATNEKLFF.

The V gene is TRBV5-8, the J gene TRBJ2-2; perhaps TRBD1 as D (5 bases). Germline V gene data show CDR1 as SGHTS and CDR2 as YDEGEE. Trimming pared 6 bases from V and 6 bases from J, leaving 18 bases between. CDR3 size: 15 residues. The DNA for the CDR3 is TGTGCCAGCACCTCTCTAGGGGCGCTCTCCGGGGAGCTGTTTTTT. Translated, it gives CASTSLGALSGELFF.

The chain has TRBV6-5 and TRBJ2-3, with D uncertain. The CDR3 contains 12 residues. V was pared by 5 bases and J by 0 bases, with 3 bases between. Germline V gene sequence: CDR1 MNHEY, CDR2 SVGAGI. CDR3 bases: TGTGCCAGCAGTCCGAGCACAGATACGCAGTATTTT. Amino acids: CASSPSTDTQYF.

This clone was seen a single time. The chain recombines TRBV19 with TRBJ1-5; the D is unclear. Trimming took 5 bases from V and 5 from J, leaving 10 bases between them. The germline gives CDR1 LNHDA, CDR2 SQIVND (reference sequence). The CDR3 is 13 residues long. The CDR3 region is CASSLTSDQPQHF. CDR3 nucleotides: TGTGCCAGTAGTCTCACTTCGGATCAGCCCCAGCATTTT.

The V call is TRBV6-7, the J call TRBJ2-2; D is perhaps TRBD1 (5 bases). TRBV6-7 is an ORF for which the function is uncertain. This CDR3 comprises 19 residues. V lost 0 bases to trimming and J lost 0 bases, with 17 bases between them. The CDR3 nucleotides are TGTGCCAGCAGTTACTCGAGGAGTCCGAGACAGACGAACACCGGGGAGCTGTTTTTT. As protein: CASSYSRSPRQTNTGELFF.

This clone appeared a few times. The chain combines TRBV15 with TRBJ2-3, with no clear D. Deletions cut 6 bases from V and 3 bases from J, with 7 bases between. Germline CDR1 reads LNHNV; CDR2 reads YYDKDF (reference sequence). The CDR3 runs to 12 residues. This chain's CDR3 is CATRGWTDTQYF. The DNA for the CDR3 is TGTGCCACCAGGGGGTGGACAGATACGCAGTATTTT.

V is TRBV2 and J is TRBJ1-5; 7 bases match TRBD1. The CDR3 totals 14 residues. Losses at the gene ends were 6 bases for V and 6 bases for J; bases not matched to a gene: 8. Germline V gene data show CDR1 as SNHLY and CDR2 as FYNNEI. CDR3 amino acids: CASRTGNNGQPQHF. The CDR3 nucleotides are TGTGCCAGCAGGACAGGGAATAACGGTCAGCCCCAGCATTTT.

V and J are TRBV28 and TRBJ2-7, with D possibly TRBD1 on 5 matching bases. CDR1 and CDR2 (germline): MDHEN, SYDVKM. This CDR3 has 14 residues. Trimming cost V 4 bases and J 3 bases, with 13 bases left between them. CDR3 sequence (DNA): TGTGCCAGCAGTTCCTCGGACGGACACTACGAGCAGTACTTC. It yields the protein CASSSSDGHYEQYF.